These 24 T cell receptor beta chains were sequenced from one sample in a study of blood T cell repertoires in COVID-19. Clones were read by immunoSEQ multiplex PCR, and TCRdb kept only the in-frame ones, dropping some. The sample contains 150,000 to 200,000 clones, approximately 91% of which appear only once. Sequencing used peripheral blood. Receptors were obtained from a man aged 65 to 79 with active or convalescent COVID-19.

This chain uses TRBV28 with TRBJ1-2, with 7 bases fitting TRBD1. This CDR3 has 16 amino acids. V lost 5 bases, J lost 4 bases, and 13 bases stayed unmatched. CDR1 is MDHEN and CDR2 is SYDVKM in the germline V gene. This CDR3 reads CASSAGGGQLFYGYTF. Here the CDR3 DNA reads TGTGCCAGCAGTGCCGGGGGGGGACAGTTATTCTATGGCTACACCTTC.

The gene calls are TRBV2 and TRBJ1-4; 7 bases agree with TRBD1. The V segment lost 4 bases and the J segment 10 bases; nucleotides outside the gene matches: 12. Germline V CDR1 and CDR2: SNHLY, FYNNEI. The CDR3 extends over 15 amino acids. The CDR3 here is CASSGGQELLGKLFF. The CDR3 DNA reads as TGTGCCAGCAGTGGAGGACAGGAACTCTTGGGAAAACTGTTTTTT. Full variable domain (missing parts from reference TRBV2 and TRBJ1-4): EPEVTQTPSHQVTQMGQEVILRCVPISNHLYFYWYRQILGQKVEFLVSFYNNEISEKSEIFDDQFSVERPDGSNFTLKIRSTKLEDSAMYFCASSGGQELLGKLFFGSGTQLSVL.

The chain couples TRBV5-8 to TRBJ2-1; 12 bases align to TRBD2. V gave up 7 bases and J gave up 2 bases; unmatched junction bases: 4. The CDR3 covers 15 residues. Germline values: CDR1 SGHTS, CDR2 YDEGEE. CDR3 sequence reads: CASRLAGGPYNEQFF. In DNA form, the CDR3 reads TGTGCCAGCCGGCTAGCGGGGGGGCCCTACAATGAGCAGTTCTTC.

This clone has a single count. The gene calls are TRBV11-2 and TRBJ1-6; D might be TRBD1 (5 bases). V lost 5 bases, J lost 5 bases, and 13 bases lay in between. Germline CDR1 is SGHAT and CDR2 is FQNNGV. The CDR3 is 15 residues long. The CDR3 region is CASSLQTANNSPLHF. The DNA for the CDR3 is TGTGCCAGCAGCCTCCAGACAGCTAATAATTCACCCCTCCACTTT.

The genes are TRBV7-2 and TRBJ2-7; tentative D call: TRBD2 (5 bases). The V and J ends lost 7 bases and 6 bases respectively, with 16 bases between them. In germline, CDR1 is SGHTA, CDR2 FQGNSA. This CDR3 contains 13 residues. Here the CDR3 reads CASTPAGWGEQYF. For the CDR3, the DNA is TGTGCCAGCACCCCCGCGGGCTGGGGCGAGCAGTACTTC.

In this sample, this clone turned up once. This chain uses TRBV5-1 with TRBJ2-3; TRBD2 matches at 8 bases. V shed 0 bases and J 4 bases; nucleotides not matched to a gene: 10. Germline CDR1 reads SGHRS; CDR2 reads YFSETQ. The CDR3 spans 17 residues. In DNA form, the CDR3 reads TGCGCCAGCAGCTTGGTTCGGTCGGGAGGGCCCCCAGATACGCAGTATTTT. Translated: CASSLVRSGGPPDTQYF.

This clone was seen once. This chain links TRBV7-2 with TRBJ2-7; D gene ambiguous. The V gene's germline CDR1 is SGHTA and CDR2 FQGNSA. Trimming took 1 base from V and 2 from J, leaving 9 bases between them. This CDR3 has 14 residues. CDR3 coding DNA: TGTGCCAGCAGCTTAGGATGGCCCACCTACGAGCAGTACTTC. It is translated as CASSLGWPTYEQYF. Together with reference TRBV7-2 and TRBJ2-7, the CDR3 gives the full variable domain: GAGVSQSPSNKVTEKGKDVELRCDPISGHTALYWYRQSLGQGLEFLIYFQGNSAPDKSGLPSDRFSAERTGGSVSTLTIQRTQQEDSAVYLCASSLGWPTYEQYFGPGTRLTVT.

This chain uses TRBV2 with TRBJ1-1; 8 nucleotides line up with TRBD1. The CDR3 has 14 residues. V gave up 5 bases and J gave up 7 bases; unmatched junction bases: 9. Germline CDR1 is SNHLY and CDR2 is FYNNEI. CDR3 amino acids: CASSLAGGEIEAFF. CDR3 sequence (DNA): TGTGCCAGCAGTTTAGCAGGGGGCGAAATTGAAGCTTTCTTT.

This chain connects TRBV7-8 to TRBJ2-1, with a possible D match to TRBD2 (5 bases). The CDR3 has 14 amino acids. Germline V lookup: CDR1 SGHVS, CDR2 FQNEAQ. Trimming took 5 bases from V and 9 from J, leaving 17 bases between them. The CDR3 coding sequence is TGTGCCAGCAGCCGACCCGAAAGTAGCGCTGAGCAGTTCTTC. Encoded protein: CASSRPESSAEQFF.

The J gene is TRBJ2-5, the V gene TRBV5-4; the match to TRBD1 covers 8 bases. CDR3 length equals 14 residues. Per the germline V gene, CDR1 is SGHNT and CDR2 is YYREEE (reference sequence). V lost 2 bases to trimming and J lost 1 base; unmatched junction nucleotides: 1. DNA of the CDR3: TGTGCCAGCAGCTTCGGGACAGGCCAAGAGACCCAGTACTTC. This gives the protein CASSFGTGQETQYF.

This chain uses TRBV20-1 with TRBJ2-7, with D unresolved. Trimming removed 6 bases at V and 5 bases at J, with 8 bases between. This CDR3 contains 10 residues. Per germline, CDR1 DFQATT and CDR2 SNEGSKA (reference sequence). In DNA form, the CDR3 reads TGCAGTGCCAGAACGGACGAGCAGTACTTC. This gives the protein CSARTDEQYF.

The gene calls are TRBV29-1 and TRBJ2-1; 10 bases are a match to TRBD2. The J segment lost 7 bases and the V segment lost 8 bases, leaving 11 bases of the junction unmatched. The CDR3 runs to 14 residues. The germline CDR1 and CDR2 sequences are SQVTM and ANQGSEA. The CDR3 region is CSTRPGLAWNEQFF. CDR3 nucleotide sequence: TGCAGCACCCGTCCGGGACTAGCGTGGAATGAGCAGTTCTTC.

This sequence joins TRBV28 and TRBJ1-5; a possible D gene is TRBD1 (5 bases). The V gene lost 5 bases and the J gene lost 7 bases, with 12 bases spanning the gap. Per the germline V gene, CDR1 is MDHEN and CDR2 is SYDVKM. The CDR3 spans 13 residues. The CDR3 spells CASSTTVSQPQHF. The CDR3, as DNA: TGTGCCAGCAGTACGACAGTCTCACAGCCCCAGCATTTT.

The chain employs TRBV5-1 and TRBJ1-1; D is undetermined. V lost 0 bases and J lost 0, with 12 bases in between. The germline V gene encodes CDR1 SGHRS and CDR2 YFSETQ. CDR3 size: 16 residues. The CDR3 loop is CASSLAAASMNTEAFF. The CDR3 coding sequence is TGCGCCAGCAGCTTGGCCGCGGCAAGCATGAACACTGAAGCTTTCTTT.

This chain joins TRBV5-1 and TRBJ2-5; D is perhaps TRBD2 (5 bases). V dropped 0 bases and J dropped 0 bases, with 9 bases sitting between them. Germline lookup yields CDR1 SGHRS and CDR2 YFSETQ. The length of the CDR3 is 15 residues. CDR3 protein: CASSLGRLHQETQYF. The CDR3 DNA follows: TGCGCCAGCAGCTTGGGTCGACTACACCAAGAGACCCAGTACTTC.

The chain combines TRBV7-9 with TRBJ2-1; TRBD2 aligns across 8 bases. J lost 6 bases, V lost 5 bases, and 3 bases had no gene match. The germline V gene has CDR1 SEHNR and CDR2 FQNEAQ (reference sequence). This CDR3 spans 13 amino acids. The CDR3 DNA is TGTGCCAGCAGCAGAAGCGGGAGCAATGAGCAGTTCTTC. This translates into CASSRSGSNEQFF.

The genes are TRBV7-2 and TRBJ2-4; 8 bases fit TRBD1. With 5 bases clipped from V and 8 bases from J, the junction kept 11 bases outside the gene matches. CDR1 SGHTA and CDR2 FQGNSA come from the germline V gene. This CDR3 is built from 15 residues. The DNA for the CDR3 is TGTGCCAGCAGCCGCCAGGGGGCCTTAAGGGACATTCAGTACTTC. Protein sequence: CASSRQGALRDIQYF.

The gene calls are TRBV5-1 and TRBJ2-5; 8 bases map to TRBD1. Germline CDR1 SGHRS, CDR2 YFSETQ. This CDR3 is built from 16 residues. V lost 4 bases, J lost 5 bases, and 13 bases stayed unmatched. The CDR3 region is CASSPRTGMYWETQYF. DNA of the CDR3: TGCGCCAGCAGCCCACGGACAGGGATGTATTGGGAGACCCAGTACTTC. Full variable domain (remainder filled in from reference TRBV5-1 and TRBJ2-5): KAGVTQTPRYLIKTRGQQVTLSCSPISGHRSVSWYQQTPGQGLQFLFEYFSETQRNKGNFPGRFSGRQFSNSRSEMNVSTLELGDSALYLCASSPRTGMYWETQYFGPGTRLLVL.

CDR3 region: CASSQRTGSTAFF. The CDR3, as DNA: TGTGCCAGCAGTCAAAGGACAGGCTCTACAGCTTTCTTT. The chain carries TRBV27 and TRBJ1-1; 7 nucleotides line up with TRBD1. Germline CDR1 MNHEY, CDR2 SMNVEV (reference sequence). The ends lost 5 bases at V and 10 bases at J; junction bases unmatched: 10. The CDR3 is 13 amino acids.

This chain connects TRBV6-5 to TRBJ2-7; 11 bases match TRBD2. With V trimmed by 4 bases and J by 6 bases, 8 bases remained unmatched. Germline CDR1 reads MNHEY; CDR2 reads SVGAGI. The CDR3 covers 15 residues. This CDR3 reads CASSSTHSGRGEQYF. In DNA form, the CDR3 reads TGTGCCAGCAGTTCCACCCATAGCGGGAGGGGCGAGCAGTACTTC.

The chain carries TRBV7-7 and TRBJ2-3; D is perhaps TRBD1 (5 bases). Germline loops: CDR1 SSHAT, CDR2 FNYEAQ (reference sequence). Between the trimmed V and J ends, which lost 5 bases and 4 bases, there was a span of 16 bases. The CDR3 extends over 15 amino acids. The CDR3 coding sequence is TGTGCCAGCAGCCCCCAGAAGGGGTTGCCAGATACGCAGTATTTT. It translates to CASSPQKGLPDTQYF.

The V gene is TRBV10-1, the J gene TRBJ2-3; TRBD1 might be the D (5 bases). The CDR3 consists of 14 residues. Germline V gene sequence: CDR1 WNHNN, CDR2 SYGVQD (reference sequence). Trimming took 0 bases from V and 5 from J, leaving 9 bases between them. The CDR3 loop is CASSESWGGDTQYF. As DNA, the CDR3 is TGCGCCAGCAGTGAGTCCTGGGGCGGAGATACGCAGTATTTT.

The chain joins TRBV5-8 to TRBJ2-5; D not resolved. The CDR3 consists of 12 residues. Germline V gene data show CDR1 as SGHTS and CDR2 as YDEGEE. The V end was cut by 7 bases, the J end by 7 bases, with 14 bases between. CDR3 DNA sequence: TGTGCCAGCGGGTCTGAGGTACGGACCCAGTACTTC. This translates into CASGSEVRTQYF.

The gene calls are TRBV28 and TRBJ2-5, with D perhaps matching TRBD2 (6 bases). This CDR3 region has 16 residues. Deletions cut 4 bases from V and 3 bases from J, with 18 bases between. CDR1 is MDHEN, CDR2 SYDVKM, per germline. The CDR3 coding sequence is TGTGCCAGCAGTTCTGTACCCGGGACTGGAGAAGAGACCCAGTACTTC. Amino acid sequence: CASSSVPGTGEETQYF.